Following are 3 T cell receptor beta chains from one sample sequenced in a study of CD8 T cells in Susac syndrome. After extraction with the RNeasy kit, about 0.45 to 1 ug of the RNA was reverse transcribed using random hexamers. Each CDR3 protein is one row after TCRdb ran MiXCR on the immunoSEQ multiplex PCR reads. Of 200,000 or so distinct CDR3 sequences in the sample, 90% to 95% were seen once. Sample: CD4+ T cells from PBMCs. Every receptor here comes from a human donor with multiple sclerosis.

This clonotype was seen only once. The V gene is TRBV29-1, the J gene TRBJ2-7; 13 bases map to TRBD2. This CDR3 contains 13 residues. The V gene's germline CDR1 is SQVTM and CDR2 ANQGSEA. Unmatched junction bases numbered 6, after V lost 4 bases and J lost 9 bases. CDR3 sequence (DNA): TGCAGCGTTGGGGGTACTAGCGGGAGGGTGCAGTACTTC. Amino acids: CSVGGTSGRVQYF.

The CDR3 nucleotides read TGTGCCACTCTAGGGAGATCCTACGAGCAGTACTTC. Its protein product is CATLGRSYEQYF. The V gene is TRBV3-1, the J gene TRBJ2-7, with D maybe TRBD2 (5 bases). The length of the CDR3 is 12 residues. CDR1 LGHDT and CDR2 YNNKEL come from the germline V gene (reference sequence). The germline V and J ends were trimmed by 10 bases and 1 base, with 11 bases remaining between them.

The V and J genes are TRBV30 and TRBJ2-7, with D possibly matching TRBD1 (5 bases). CDR1 is GTSNPN, CDR2 SVGIG, per germline (reference sequence). The V end lost 4 bases, the J end lost 4 bases, and 11 bases lay between the germline ends. The CDR3 is made up of 12 amino acids. CDR3 in DNA: TGTGCCTGGAAACTGTCAGGGTACGAGCAGTACTTC. It specifies CAWKLSGYEQYF.